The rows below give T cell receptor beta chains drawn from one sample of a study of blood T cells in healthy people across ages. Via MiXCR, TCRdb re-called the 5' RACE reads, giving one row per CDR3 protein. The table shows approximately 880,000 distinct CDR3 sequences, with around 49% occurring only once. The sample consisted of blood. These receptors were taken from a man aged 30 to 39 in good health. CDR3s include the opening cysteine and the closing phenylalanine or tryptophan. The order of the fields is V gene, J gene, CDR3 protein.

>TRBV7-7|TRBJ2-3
CASSIGGASDTQYF
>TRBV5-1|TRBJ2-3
CASSLYAGATDTQYF
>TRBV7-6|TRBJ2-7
CASSLQTAATYEQYF
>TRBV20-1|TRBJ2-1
CSARGLAAYNEQFF
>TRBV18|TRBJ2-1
CASSPDGLGSNEQFF
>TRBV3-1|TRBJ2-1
CASSQTGFWNEQFF
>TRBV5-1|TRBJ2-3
CASSPNSRDSRDTQYF
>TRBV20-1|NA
CSAERIYSYNEQYF
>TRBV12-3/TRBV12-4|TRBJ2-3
CASSLGRAGVDTQYF
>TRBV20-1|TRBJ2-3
CSASGQPDTDTQYF
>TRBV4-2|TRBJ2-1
CASSLEGGQRNEQFF
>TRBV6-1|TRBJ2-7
CASSARDRVGEQYF
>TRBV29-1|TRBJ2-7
CSVEKGSTYEQYF
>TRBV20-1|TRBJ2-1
CSARVPGLAGGKSYNEQFF
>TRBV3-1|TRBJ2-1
CASSSLAGGKYNEQFF
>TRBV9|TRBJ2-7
CASSVEIDPLYEQYF
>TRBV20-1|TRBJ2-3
CSAPGLAGAEADTQYF
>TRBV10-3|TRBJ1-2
CAISERTGDYGYTF
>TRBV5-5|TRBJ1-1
CASSLVGAGAMGTEAFF
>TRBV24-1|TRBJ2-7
CATSDGLTSGRAFEQYF
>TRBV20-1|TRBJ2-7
CSARDRDRSYEQYF
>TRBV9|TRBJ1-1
CASSVGPEDTEAFF
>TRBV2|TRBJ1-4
CASRESQGNEKLFF
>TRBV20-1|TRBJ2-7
CSASTLTGGTYNEQYF
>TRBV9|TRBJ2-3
CASSFSGGLLADTQYF
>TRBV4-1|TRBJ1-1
CASSQQVLVAEAFF
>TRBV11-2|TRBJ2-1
CASSPSPDRNNEQFF
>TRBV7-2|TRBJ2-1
CASSSWAPHNEQFF
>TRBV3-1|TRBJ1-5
CASSQGTGNQPQHF
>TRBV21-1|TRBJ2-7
CASSEKGGGSQLRPYEQYF
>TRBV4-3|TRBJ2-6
CASSQDPRSTSGANVLTF
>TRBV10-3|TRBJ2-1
CATAAGSGGNRSYNEQFF
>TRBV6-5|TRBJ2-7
CASRIDRASYEQYF
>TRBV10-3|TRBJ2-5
CAIRPTSEETQYF
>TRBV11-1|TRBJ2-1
CASSHGTSGGTELYNEQFF
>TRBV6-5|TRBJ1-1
CASRATGVTEAFF
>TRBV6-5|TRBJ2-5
CASSYSSAEETQYF
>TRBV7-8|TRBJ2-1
CASSSPTERVTYNEQFF
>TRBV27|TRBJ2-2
CASSSGRVDTGELFF
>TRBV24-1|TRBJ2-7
CATSQGSYEQYF
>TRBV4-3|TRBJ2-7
CASSQVLQKPYEQYF
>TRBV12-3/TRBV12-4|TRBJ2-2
CASRRDLGTGELFF
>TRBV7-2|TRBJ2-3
CASSLGGRGPDTQYF
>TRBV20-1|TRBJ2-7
CSALGGYHYEQYF
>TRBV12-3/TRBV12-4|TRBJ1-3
CASSFSGNTIYF
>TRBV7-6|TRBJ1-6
CASSLALDGSPLHF
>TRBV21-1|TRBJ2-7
CASTFYEQYF
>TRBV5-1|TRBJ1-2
CASSLDRHGYTF
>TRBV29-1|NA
CSARTGGLEQYF
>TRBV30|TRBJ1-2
CAFTGGGYTF
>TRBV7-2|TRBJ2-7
CASSLRGASSYEQYF